The clone carrying this TCR beta chain was observed a handful of times. The antigen is not known. Amplification used 60 Vbeta primers and 13 Jbeta primers. Libraries were prepared by immunoSEQ multiplex PCR; TCRdb keeps only in-frame clonotypes and omits some of them. The sample includes around 180,000 clones, less than 75% of them seen just once. The data originate from a study of cytomegalovirus exposure and HLA in healthy donors. Study conclusions and caveats: The study had only CMV serostatus as immune exposure information. Reportedly, diagnosis of cytomegalovirus status by the classifier showed high specificity and sensitivity. Relative to the approximately 700-donor mean, N-insertions were reportedly fewer in an Asian-associated ancestry cluster in a later analysis. For TCR beta chains, V- and J-gene trimming was later linked to a missense DCLRE1C variant.

The source material was PBMCs. This receptor was obtained from a girl aged 10 to 17 in good health and CMV-seronegative.

CDR3 in amino acids: CASSQVGTRDGTYEQYF. The CDR3 coding sequence is TGCGCCAGCAGCCAAGTAGGCACGCGGGACGGGACCTACGAGCAGTACTTC. The chain joins TRBV4-1 to TRBJ2-7; D might be TRBD2 (6 bases). The V gene's germline CDR1 is MGHRA and CDR2 YSYEKL. Trimming removed 1 base at V and 2 bases at J, with 18 bases between. The CDR3 totals 17 residues.